This T cell receptor (beta chain) was recovered during a study of cytotoxic CD8 clonotypes in ibrutinib-treated CLL. Across the study: Included were 11 relapsed/refractory and about 15 treatment-naive patients, of whom some 17 were IGHV unmutated.

Comments on this clone: Its antigen is currently unknown.

General study findings and limits: The study found clonality rose at ibrutinib response, then fell toward baseline at progression. Progressing and sustained-remission patients had different sampling times.

The planned depth of sequencing spanned 1 in 200,000 to 1 in 1 million T cells. Measured with immunoSEQ multiplex PCR; TCRdb has only the in-frame clones, and not every one. The table has approximately 24,000 clones, roughly 69% seen once. The V end lost 0 bases, the J end lost 10 bases, and 16 bases lay between the germline ends. CDR1 SGDLS and CDR2 YYNGEE come from the germline V gene. This CDR3 has 15 residues. The sequence was collected from a human donor with chronic lymphocytic leukemia. The sample was PBMCs, taken at disease progression, from a patient treated with ibrutinib. The chain is built from TRBV9 and TRBJ1-4; D perhaps matches TRBD1 (5 bases). The CDR3 coding sequence is TGTGCCAGCAGCGTAGGGGACGGCCGAGTTGGAAAACTGTTTTTT. Amino acids: CASSVGDGRVGKLFF. Full variable domain (remainder filled in from reference TRBV9 and TRBJ1-4): DSGVTQTPKHLITATGQRVTLRCSPRSGDLSVYWYQQSLDQGLQFLIQYYNGEERAKGNILERFSAQQFPDLHSELNLSSLELGDSALYFCASSVGDGRVGKLFFGSGTQLSVL.